This passage covers 4 T cell receptor beta chains from one sample sequenced in a study of shared clonotypes between healthy human individuals. Sequenced by immunoSEQ multiplex PCR; TCRdb stores in-frame clones only, minus some. The table shows about 1.5 million clones, with approximately 98% occurring only once. The sample consisted of naive CD4+ T cells sorted from blood. Subset meaning: CD45RA+ positively selected. Every receptor here comes from a young man in good health.

This clone was detected only once. Other nucleotide sequences from this sample produce the same CDR3. The gene calls are TRBV7-9 and TRBJ2-3; possibly TRBD2 for D (5 bases). The CDR3 is 11 amino acids. Trimming shortened V by 4 bases and J by 8 bases, and 7 bases separated the two germline ends. CDR1 SEHNR and CDR2 FQNEAQ come from the germline V gene (reference sequence). The CDR3 sequence: CASSSGGTQYF. DNA of the CDR3: TGTGCCAGCAGCTCCGGAGGTACGCAGTATTTT.

This clone was seen only once. The rearrangement uses TRBV5-4 and TRBJ2-2; D ambiguous. V was trimmed by 0 bases and J by 1 base, leaving 7 bases between them. The CDR3 covers 15 residues. Germline values: CDR1 SGHNT, CDR2 YYREEE (reference sequence). CDR3 nucleotides: TGTGCCAGCAGCTTGGTCAGCAAGAACACCGGGGAGCTGTTTTTT. It yields the protein CASSLVSKNTGELFF. Combining the CDR3 with reference TRBV5-4 and TRBJ2-2 gives the whole variable domain ETGVTQSPTHLIKTRGQQVTLRCSSQSGHNTVSWYQQALGQGPQFIFQYYREEENGRGNFPPRFSGLQFPNYSSELNVNALELDDSALYLCASSLVSKNTGELFFGEGSRLTVL.

This chain joins TRBV5-5 and TRBJ2-2; TRBD1 might be the D (5 bases). V was clipped by 3 bases and J by 1 base, with 13 bases between them. Looked up from germline, CDR1 is SGHKS and CDR2 is YYEKEE (reference sequence). This CDR3 contains 16 residues. CDR3 in DNA: TGTGCCAGCAGCTCAGGGTCGATCTTGAACACCGGGGAGCTGTTTTTT. Translated, it gives CASSSGSILNTGELFF. The variable domain in full, with the rest retrieved from reference TRBV5-5 and TRBJ2-2, is DAGVTQSPTHLIKTRGQQVTLRCSPISGHKSVSWYQQVLGQGPQFIFQYYEKEERGRGNFPDRFSARQFPNYSSELNVNALLLGDSALYLCASSSGSILNTGELFFGEGSRLTVL.

The chain recombines TRBV7-2 with TRBJ2-1; 10 bases are a match to TRBD2. The germline V gene encodes CDR1 SGHTA and CDR2 FQGNSA. There are 16 residues in the CDR3. J was trimmed by 6 bases and V by 1 base; bases with no gene match: 6. The CDR3 DNA reads as TGTGCCAGCAGCTTAGAGGGACTAGCGCTCCCCAATGAGCAGTTCTTC. Residues: CASSLEGLALPNEQFF. The complete variable domain, with remaining parts taken from reference TRBV7-2 and TRBJ2-1, reads GAGVSQSPSNKVTEKGKDVELRCDPISGHTALYWYRQSLGQGLEFLIYFQGNSAPDKSGLPSDRFSAERTGGSVSTLTIQRTQQEDSAVYLCASSLEGLALPNEQFFGPGTRLTVL.